The T cell receptor beta chain described here comes from a study of response to subunit inactivated influenza vaccine. Study findings and constraints: There was a suggestion from the authors that each seasonal influenza vaccination recruits few new T cells.

Germline-derived CDR1 and CDR2 are LGHNA and YSLEER. The ends lost 0 bases at V and 6 bases at J; junction bases unmatched: 6. The CDR3 loop spans 17 amino acids. A few counts support this clonotype. Its cognate antigen is unknown. TCRdb re-derived calls from the RT-PCR reads in MiXCR, one entry per CDR3 protein. Counted here are fewer than 800,000 distinct CDR3 sequences, more than 15% occurring once; the ten biggest clones make up 11%. The origin of this receptor is a middle-aged man who received an inactivated influenza vaccine. Sequenced material: PBMCs from blood, taken 11 to 12 days after vaccination. The V gene is TRBV4-3, the J gene TRBJ2-2; 11 bases are shared with TRBD1. As DNA, the CDR3 is TGCGCCAGCAGCCAAGATTTGGGGGGACAGGGGGCCGGGGAGCTGTTTTTT. Residues: CASSQDLGGQGAGELFF.